What follows is one TCR delta chain and its context. The antigen remains unidentified. Germline V gene lookup returns CDR1 TSWWSYY and CDR2 QGS. Trimming took 0 bases from V and 3 from J; bases not matched to a gene: 19. The CDR3 extends over 22 amino acids. The template was reverse-transcribed extracted RNA. The CDR3 regions were amplified by multiplex PCR from V-gene primers to a constant-region primer. TCRdb reanalysed the multiplex PCR reads with CATT. Among 50,000 to 75,000 delta-chain clones, approximately 16% were seen once, and the ten largest hold around 0.37%. These data come from a study of Vδ1+ human thymocytes. Study findings and constraints: Thymic TRG and TRD repertoires appeared highly polyclonal, with Gaussian CDR3 length distributions.

The sample taken for sequencing was Vdelta1+ gamma-delta thymocytes from the thymus. Subset noted: FACS-sorted CD3+ TCRalphabeta- TCRVdelta1+ TCRVdelta2- thymocytes. The sequence was collected from a girl under three years old who had congenital heart surgery. The chain employs TRDV1 and TRDJ1, with TRDD3 matching 13 bases. In DNA form, the CDR3 reads TGTGCTCTTGGGGAACTATTTTCCTACCGGAGGAACTGGGGGATACGAGCCGATAAACTCATCTTT. Its protein product is CALGELFSYRRNWGIRADKLIF.